This T cell receptor beta chain was sequenced for a study of T cells in Graves' hyperthyroidism and ophthalmopathy. This clonotype has ten or more counts. The CDR3 loop spans 15 amino acids. V lost 4 bases to trimming and J lost 7 bases; unmatched junction nucleotides: 6. Germline values: CDR1 LGHDT, CDR2 YNNKEL (reference sequence). Researchers amplified the TCR beta CDR3 regions from RNA transcripts. Initially, a first-round RT-PCR of the TCR CDR3 employed the HTBI primer set. One entry per CDR3 protein, called by TCRdb with MiXCR from the multiplex PCR reads. The sample consists of 35,000 or so distinct CDR3 sequences, approximately 52% of them appearing once.

V usage is TRBV3-1 and J usage is TRBJ2-7, with 14 nucleotides matching TRBD2. Sample: blood. The source is a man between 35 and 55 years old with Graves' ophthalmopathy. CDR3 sequence: CASSPGLAGEWEQYF. CDR3 sequence (DNA): TGTGCCAGCAGCCCGGGACTAGCGGGAGAATGGGAGCAGTACTTC.